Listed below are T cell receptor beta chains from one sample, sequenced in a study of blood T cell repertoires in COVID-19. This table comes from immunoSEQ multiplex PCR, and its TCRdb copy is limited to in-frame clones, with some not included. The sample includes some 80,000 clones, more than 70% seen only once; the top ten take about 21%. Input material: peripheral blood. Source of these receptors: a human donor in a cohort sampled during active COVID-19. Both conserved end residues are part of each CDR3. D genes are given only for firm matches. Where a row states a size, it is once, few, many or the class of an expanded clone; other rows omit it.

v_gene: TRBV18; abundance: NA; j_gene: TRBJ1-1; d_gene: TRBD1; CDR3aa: CASSPPAGGLSTEAFF; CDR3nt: TGTGCCAGCTCACCACCGGCAGGGGGGCTGAGCACTGAAGCTTTCTTT
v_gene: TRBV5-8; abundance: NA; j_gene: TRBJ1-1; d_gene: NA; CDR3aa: CASSLTGLNTEAFF; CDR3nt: TGTGCCAGCAGCCTAACAGGATTGAACACTGAAGCTTTCTTT
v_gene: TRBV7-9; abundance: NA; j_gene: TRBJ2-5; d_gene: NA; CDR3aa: CASSLGLKQETQYF; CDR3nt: TGTGCCAGCAGCTTAGGACTTAAGCAAGAGACCCAGTACTTC
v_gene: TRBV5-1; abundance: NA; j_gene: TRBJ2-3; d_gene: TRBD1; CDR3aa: CASSFQGAYTDTQYF; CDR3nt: TGCGCCAGCAGCTTCCAGGGGGCCTACACAGATACGCAGTATTTT
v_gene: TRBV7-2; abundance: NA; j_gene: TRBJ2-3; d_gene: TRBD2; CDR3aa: CASSITSGGAADTQYF; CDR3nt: TGTGCCAGCAGCATCACTAGCGGGGGGGCGGCGGATACGCAGTATTTT
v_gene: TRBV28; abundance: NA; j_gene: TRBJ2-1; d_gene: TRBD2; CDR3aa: CASSKSGVAYNEQFF; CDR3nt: TGTGCCAGCAGCAAGAGCGGGGTAGCCTACAATGAGCAGTTCTTC
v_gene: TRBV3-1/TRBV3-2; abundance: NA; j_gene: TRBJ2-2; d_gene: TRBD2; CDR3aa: CASSRGTSGGYAGELFF; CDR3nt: TGTGCCAGCAGCCGAGGGACTAGCGGGGGATATGCCGGGGAGCTGTTTTTT
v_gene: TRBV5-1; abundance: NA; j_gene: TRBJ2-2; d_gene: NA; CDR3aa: CASSPSSTGELFF; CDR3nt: TGCGCCAGCAGTCCTAGCTCGACCGGGGAGCTGTTTTTT
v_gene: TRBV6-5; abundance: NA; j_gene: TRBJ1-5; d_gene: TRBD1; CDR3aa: CASRGQGSNQPQHF; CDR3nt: TGTGCCAGCAGGGGACAGGGAAGCAATCAGCCCCAGCATTTT
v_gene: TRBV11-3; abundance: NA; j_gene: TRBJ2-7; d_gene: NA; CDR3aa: CASSFGTGTYEQYF; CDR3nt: TGTGCCAGCAGCTTCGGCACAGGGACCTACGAGCAGTACTTC
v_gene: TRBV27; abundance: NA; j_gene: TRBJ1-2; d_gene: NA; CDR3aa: CASSFRQNSGINYGYTF; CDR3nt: TGTGCCAGCAGTTTTCGACAGAATAGCGGGATTAACTATGGCTACACCTTC
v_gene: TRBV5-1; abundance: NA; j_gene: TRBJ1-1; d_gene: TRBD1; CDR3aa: CASSPTGTVNTEAFF; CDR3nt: TGCGCCAGCAGCCCGACAGGGACTGTGAACACTGAAGCTTTCTTT
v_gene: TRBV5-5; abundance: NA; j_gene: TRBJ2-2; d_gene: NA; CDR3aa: CASIRGGNTGELFF; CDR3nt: TGTGCCAGCATTAGGGGGGGAAACACCGGGGAGCTGTTTTTT
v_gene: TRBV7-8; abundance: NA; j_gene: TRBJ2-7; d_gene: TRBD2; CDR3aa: CASSLGLAGTAYEQYF; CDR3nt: TGTGCCAGCAGCTTAGGACTAGCGGGGACCGCCTACGAGCAGTACTTC
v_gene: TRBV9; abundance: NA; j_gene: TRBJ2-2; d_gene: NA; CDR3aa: CASSVYDSNTGELFF; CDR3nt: TGTGCCAGCAGCGTATATGACTCCAACACCGGGGAGCTGTTTTTT
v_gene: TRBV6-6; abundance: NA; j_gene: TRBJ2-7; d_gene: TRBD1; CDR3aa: CASSPGQGASYEQYF; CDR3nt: TGTGCCAGCAGCCCTGGACAGGGGGCATCCTACGAGCAGTACTTC
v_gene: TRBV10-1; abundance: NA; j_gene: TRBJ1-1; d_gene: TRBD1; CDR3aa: CASQGMGTEAFF; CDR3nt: TGCGCCTCACAGGGGATGGGTACTGAAGCTTTCTTT
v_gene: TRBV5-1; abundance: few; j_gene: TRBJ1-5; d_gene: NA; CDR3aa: CASSFSYNQPQHF; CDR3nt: TGCGCCAGCAGCTTCAGTTACAATCAGCCCCAGCATTTT